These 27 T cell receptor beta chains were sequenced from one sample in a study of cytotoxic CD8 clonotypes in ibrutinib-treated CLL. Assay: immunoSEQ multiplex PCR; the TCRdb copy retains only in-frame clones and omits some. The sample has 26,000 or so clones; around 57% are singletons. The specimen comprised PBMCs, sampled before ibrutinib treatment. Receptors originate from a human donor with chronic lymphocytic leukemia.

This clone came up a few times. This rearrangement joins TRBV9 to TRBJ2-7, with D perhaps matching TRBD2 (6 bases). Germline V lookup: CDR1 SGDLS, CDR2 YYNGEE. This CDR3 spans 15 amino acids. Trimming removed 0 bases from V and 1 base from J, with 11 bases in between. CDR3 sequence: CASSVELAPSYEQYF. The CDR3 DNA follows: TGTGCCAGCAGCGTAGAACTAGCTCCATCCTACGAGCAGTACTTC.

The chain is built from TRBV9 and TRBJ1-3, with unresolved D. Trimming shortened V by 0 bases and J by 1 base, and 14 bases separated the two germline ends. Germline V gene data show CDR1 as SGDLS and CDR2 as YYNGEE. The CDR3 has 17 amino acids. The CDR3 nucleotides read TGTGCCAGCAGCGTAGGGTCTGGGCCGATATCTGGAAACACCATATATTTT. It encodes CASSVGSGPISGNTIYF. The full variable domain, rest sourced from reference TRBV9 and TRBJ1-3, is DSGVTQTPKHLITATGQRVTLRCSPRSGDLSVYWYQQSLDQGLQFLIQYYNGEERAKGNILERFSAQQFPDLHSELNLSSLELGDSALYFCASSVGSGPISGNTIYFGEGSWLTVV.

The CDR3 protein is CASSRKPPAPGLAAQETQYF. The CDR3 bases are TGTGCCAGCAGCCGGAAACCTCCGGCCCCGGGACTAGCGGCCCAAGAGACCCAGTACTTC. V usage is TRBV4-2 and J usage is TRBJ2-5, with 11 bases matching TRBD2. V dropped 4 bases and J dropped 1; count of bases not matched to a gene: 17. The germline CDR1 and CDR2 sequences are LGHNA and YNFKEQ. This CDR3 region has 20 residues.

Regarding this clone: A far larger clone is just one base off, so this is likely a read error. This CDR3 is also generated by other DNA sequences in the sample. The CDR3 loop is CASSLGGGQETQYF. For the CDR3, the DNA is TGCGCCAGCAGCTTGGGCGGGGGCCAAGAGACCCAGTACTTC. V and J are TRBV5-1 and TRBJ2-5; 7 bases fit TRBD2. CDR1 and CDR2 from the germline V gene are SGHRS and YFSETQ. V gave up 0 bases and J gave up 1 base; unmatched junction bases: 0. The CDR3 extends over 14 amino acids.

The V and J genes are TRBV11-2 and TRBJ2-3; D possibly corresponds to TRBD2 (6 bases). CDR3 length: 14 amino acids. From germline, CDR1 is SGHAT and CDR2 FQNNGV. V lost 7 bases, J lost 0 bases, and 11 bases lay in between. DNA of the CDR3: TGTGCCAGCAAAGGTGGAGGGAGCACAGATACGCAGTATTTT. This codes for CASKGGGSTDTQYF.

The CDR3 nucleotides are TGTGCCAGCAGTCCCGAGGCGGGTTCTTCCTACGAGCAGTACTTC. Translating it yields CASSPEAGSSYEQYF. The V gene is TRBV7-6, the J gene TRBJ2-7; D may be TRBD2 (5 bases). Germline-derived CDR1 and CDR2 are SGHVS and FNYEAQ. Trimming removed 6 bases from V and 1 base from J, with 16 bases in between. The CDR3 has 15 residues.

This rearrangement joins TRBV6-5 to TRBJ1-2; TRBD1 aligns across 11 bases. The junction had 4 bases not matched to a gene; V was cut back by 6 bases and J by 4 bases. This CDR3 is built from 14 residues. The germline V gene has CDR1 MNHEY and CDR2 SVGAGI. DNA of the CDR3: TGTGCCAGCAGAATCGGGACAGGGGGCTATGGCTACACCTTC. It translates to CASRIGTGGYGYTF.

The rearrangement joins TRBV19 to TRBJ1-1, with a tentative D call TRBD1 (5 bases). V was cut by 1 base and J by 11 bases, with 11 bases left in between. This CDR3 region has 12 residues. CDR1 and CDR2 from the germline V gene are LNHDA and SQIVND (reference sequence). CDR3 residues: CASSIGMTEAFF. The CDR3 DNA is TGTGCCAGTAGTATAGGCATGACAGAGGCTTTCTTT.

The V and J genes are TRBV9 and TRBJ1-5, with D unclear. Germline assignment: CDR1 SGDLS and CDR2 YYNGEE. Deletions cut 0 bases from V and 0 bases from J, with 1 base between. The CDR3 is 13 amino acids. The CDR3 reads CASSVGSNQPQHF. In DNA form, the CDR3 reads TGTGCCAGCAGCGTAGGTAGCAATCAGCCCCAGCATTTT.

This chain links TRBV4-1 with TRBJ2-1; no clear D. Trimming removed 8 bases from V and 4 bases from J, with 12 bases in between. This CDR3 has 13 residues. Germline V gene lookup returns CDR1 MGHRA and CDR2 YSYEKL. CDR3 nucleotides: TGCGCCAGCGCGCAATCGGGTTACAATGAGCAGTTCTTC. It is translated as CASAQSGYNEQFF.

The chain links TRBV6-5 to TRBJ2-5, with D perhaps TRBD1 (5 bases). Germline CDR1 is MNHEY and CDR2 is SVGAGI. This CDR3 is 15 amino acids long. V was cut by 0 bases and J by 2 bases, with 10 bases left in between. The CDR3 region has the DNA TGTGCCAGCAGTTACTCGACAGCCCGGCAAGAGACCCAGTACTTC. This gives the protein CASSYSTARQETQYF.

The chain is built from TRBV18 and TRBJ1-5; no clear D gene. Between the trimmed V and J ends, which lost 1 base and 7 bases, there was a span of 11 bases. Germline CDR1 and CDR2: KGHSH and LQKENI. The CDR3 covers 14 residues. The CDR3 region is CASSPRDGKQPQHF. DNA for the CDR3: TGTGCCAGCTCACCACGGGATGGAAAGCAGCCCCAGCATTTT.

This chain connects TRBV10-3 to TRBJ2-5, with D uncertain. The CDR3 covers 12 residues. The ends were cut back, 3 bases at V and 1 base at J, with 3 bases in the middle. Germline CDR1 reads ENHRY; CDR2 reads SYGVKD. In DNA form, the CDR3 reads TGTGCCATCAGTGAACTCCAAGAGACCCAGTACTTC. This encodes CAISELQETQYF.

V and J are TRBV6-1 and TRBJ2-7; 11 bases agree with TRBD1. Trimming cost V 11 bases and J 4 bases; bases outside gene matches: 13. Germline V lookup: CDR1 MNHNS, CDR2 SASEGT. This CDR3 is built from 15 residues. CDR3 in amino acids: CAAIPGTGGRYEQYF. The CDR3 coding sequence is TGTGCCGCCATACCCGGGACAGGGGGGAGGTACGAGCAGTACTTC.

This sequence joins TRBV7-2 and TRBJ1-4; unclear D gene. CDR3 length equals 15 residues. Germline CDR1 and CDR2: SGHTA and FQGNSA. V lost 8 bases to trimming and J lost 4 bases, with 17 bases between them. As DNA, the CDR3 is TGTGCCAGCCCCCTCCCTGGGGAGGATAATGAAAAACTGTTTTTT. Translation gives CASPLPGEDNEKLFF.

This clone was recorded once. The CDR3 DNA reads as TGTGCCAGCAGTATCCTCGGGGGTCTTGAGCAGTTCTTC. Translation: CASSILGGLEQFF. This sequence joins TRBV27 and TRBJ2-1, with D possibly TRBD2 on 6 matching bases. CDR1 and CDR2 from the germline V gene are MNHEY and SMNVEV (reference sequence). CDR3 length: 13 amino acids. V lost 5 bases and J 9 bases, leaving 14 bases between the germline ends.

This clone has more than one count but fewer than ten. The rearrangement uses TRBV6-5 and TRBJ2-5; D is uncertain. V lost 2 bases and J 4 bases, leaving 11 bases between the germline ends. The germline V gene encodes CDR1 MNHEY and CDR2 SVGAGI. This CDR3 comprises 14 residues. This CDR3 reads CASSYAGLGETQYF. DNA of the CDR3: TGTGCCAGCAGTTACGCTGGGTTGGGAGAGACCCAGTACTTC.

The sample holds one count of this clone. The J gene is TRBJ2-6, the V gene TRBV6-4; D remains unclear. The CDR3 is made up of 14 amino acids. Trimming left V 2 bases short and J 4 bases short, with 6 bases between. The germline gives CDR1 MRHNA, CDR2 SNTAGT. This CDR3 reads CASSDRQGANVLTF. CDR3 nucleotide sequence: TGTGCCAGCAGTGACAGGCAAGGGGCCAACGTCCTGACTTTC.

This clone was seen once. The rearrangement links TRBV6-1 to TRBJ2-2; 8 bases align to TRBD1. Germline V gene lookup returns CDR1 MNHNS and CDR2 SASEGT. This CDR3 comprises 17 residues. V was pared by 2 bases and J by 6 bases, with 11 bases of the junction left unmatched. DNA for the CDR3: TGTGCCAGCAGTGAATCCCTCGGACAGGGAGGACCCGGGGAGCTGTTTTTT. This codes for CASSESLGQGGPGELFF.

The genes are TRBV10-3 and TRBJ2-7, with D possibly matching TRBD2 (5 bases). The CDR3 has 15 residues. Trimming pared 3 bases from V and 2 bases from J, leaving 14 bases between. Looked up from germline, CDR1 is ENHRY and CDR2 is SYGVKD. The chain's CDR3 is CAISEEGANPYEQYF. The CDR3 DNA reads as TGTGCCATCAGTGAAGAGGGAGCGAATCCCTACGAGCAGTACTTC.

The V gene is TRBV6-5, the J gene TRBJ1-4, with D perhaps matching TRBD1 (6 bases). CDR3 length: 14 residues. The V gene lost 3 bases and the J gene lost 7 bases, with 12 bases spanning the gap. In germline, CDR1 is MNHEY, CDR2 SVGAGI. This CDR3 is CASSYGRGGEKLFF. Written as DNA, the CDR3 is TGTGCCAGCAGTTATGGCAGGGGCGGTGAAAAACTGTTTTTT.

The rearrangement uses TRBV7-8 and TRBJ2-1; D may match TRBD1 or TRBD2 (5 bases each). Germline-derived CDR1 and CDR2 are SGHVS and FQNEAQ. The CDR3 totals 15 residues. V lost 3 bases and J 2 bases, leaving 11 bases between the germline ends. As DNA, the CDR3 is TGTGCCAGCAGCTTGATTGGGACGCCCTACAATGAGCAGTTCTTC. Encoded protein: CASSLIGTPYNEQFF.

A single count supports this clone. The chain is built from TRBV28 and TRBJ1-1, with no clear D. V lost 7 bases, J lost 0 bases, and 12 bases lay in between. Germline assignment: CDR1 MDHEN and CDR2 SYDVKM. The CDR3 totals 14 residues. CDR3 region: CASTPPRMNTEAFF. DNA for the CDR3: TGTGCCAGCACCCCCCCACGGATGAACACTGAAGCTTTCTTT.

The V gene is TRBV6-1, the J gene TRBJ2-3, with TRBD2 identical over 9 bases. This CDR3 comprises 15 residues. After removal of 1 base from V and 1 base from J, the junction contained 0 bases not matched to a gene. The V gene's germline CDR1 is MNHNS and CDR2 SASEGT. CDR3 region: CASSEERGGTDTQYF. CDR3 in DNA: TGTGCCAGCAGTGAAGAGCGGGGGGGCACAGATACGCAGTATTTT.

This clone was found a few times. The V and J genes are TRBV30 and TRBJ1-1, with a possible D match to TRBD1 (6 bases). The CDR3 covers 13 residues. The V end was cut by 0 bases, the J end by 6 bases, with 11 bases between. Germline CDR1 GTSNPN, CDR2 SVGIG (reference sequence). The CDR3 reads CAWSVSGGSEAFF. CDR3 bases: TGTGCCTGGAGTGTTTCCGGGGGCTCTGAAGCTTTCTTT.

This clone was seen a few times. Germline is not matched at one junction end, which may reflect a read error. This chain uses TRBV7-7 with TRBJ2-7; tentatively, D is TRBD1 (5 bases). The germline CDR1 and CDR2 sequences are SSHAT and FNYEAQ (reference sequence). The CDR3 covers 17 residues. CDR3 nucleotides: TGTGCTAGCAGCCGCGGTCGAGTGTTCAGGGTCCCCTACGAGCAGTACTTC. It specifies CASSRGRVFRVPYEQYF. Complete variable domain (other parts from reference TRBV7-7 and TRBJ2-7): GAGVSQSPRYKVTKRGQDVTLRCDPISSHATLYWYQQALGQGPEFLTYFNYEAQPDKSGLPSDRFSAERPEGSISTLTIQRTEQRDSAMYRCASSRGRVFRVPYEQYFGPGTRLTVT.

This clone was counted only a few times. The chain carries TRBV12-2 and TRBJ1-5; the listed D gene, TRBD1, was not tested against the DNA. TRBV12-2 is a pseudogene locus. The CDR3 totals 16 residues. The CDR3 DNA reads TGTGCAAGTCGCTCGAGAGACAGGGGGCCGAATCAGCCCCAGCATTTT. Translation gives CASRSRDRGPNQPQHF.